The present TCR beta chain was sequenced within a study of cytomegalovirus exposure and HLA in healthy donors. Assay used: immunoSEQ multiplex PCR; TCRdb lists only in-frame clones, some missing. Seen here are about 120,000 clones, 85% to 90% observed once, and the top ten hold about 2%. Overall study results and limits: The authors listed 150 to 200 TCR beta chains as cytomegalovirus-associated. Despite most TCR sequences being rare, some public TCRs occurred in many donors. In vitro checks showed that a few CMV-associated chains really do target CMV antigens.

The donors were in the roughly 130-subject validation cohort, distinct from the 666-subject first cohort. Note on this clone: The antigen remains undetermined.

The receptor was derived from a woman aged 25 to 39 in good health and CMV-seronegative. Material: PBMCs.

CDR3 sequence (DNA): TGTGCCAGCAGCCCCCCGAGCCCCAGCACAGATACGCAGTATTTT. Protein: CASSPPSPSTDTQYF. J is TRBJ2-3 and V is TRBV7-2; D gene unclear. Germline CDR1 reads SGHTA; CDR2 reads FQGNSA. CDR3 length: 15 amino acids. V lost 5 bases to trimming and J lost 0 bases, with 12 bases between them.